This T cell receptor (beta chain) derives from a study of molecular identifiers for immune sequencing clone quantification. This clonotype was recorded many times. Using its own MiXCR run on the PCR reads, TCRdb lists one record per CDR3 protein. This sample has roughly 90,000 distinct CDR3 sequences, with 20% to 30% found just once. CDR1 is MNHEY, CDR2 SVGAGI, per germline. Trimming pared 0 bases from V and 9 bases from J, leaving 9 bases between. This CDR3 region has 13 residues. The chain employs TRBV6-5 and TRBJ2-1; tentative D call: TRBD1 (6 bases). What was sequenced was naive CD8+ T cells from blood, with Jurkat cell RNA spiked in. As to subset: FACS-sorted CD8+CD4-CCR7+CD45RA+ naive T cells. The sequence came from a human donor in good health. Some libraries in this study had Jurkat cell RNA spiked in. The CDR3 region has the DNA TGTGCCAGCAGTTACTCGAGAGGGGGTGAGCAGTTCTTC. Translation: CASSYSRGGEQFF.